Following are 17 T cell receptor beta chains from one sample sequenced in a study of graft-versus-host responses after intestinal transplantation. These TCRs are of unknown antigen specificity. Data came from immunoSEQ multiplex PCR; TCRdb stores just in-frame clones and leaves some out. The sample carries 65,000 to 100,000 clones, just under 95% recorded once. The sequencing used unstimulated CD8+ T cells sorted from spleen or lymph node cells, collected before transplant. Receptor source: a human donor who was the organ donor for an intestinal transplant.

Only one count was recorded for this clone. This sequence joins TRBV7-9 and TRBJ2-1, with D unresolved. CDR3 size: 14 residues. The germline gives CDR1 SEHNR, CDR2 FQNEAQ (reference sequence). Trimming stripped 1 base from V and 0 bases from J, with 4 bases between. The chain's CDR3 is CASSLVVSYNEQFF. The CDR3 nucleotides read TGTGCCAGCAGCTTAGTAGTCTCCTACAATGAGCAGTTCTTC.

The chain is built from TRBV6-1 and TRBJ1-1; a weak D match, TRBD1 (5 bases). This CDR3 is built from 15 residues. The germline gives CDR1 MNHNS, CDR2 SASEGT. The germline V and J ends were trimmed by 7 bases and 3 bases, with 18 bases remaining between them. CDR3 coding DNA: TGTGCCAGCACCTTACCCCGGGGGGTTGACACTGAAGCTTTCTTT. Translated: CASTLPRGVDTEAFF.

The chain has TRBV27 and TRBJ2-7; maybe TRBD2 (7 bases). V was trimmed by 3 bases and J by 2 bases, leaving 23 bases between them. The CDR3 extends over 18 amino acids. The germline CDR1 and CDR2 sequences are MNHEY and SMNVEV (reference sequence). CDR3: CASSFRGGGPGLPYEQYF. The CDR3 DNA is TGTGCCAGCAGTTTTAGGGGGGGCGGACCGGGACTCCCCTACGAGCAGTACTTC.

V and J are TRBV4-3 and TRBJ2-1; TRBD2 agrees at 7 bases. The CDR3 loop spans 13 amino acids. Germline V lookup: CDR1 LGHNA, CDR2 YSLEER. After removal of 2 bases from V and 8 bases from J, the junction contained 3 bases not matched to a gene. The CDR3 DNA reads TGCGCCAGCAGCCAAATGGCGGGGGATGAGCAGTTCTTC. It encodes CASSQMAGDEQFF.

The V call is TRBV5-1, the J call TRBJ2-5, with TRBD2 identical over 8 bases. The J call is in doubt because the DNA end fits TRBJ2-7 better. The germline V gene has CDR1 SGHRS and CDR2 YFSETQ. The CDR3 is made up of 15 amino acids. CDR3 residues: CASSLDGTSGNEQYF. The CDR3 DNA reads as TGCGCCAGCAGCTTGGACGGGACTAGTGGAAACGAGCAGTACTTC.

This rearrangement joins TRBV7-7 to TRBJ2-5; D possibly corresponds to TRBD2 (6 bases). V was clipped by 1 base and J by 5 bases, with 11 bases between them. The CDR3 consists of 14 residues. Germline V gives CDR1 SSHAT, CDR2 FNYEAQ (reference sequence). This CDR3 is CASSLVVTSETQYF. The CDR3 bases are TGTGCCAGCAGCTTAGTGGTGACTAGTGAGACCCAGTACTTC.

In regard to this clone: Distinct nucleotide sequences in the sample also encode this CDR3. The chain combines TRBV27 with TRBJ1-1; 8 nucleotides agree with TRBD1. Germline V gives CDR1 MNHEY, CDR2 SMNVEV (reference sequence). The CDR3 is 16 residues long. The V segment lost 6 bases and the J segment 3 bases; nucleotides outside the gene matches: 12. CDR3 DNA: TGTGCCAGCAGCCCTCTTAGCAGGGGGCCCCACACTGAAGCTTTCTTT. Its protein product is CASSPLSRGPHTEAFF.

This sequence joins TRBV6-5 and TRBJ1-6; the D is unclear. Germline CDR1 MNHEY, CDR2 SVGAGI. The germline V and J ends were trimmed by 11 bases and 1 base, with 12 bases remaining between them. This CDR3 comprises 14 residues. The DNA for the CDR3 is TGTGCCTCTCGGGTTAGGTCCTATAATTCACCCCTCCACTTT. This sequence encodes CASRVRSYNSPLHF.

This clone was found once. V gene TRBV27 combines with J gene TRBJ2-7, with D possibly matching TRBD1 (5 bases). Germline V lookup: CDR1 MNHEY, CDR2 SMNVEV (reference sequence). Between the trimmed V and J ends, which lost 0 bases and 0 bases, there was a span of 9 bases. CDR3 length equals 15 residues. The CDR3 coding sequence is TGTGCCAGCAGTTTATCGGCAGGGTTCTCCTACGAGCAGTACTTC. Translated: CASSLSAGFSYEQYF.

A word on this clone: Other DNA sequences of this sample code for an identical CDR3. This chain connects TRBV27 to TRBJ1-1; possible D gene TRBD1, 5 bases. The germline gives CDR1 MNHEY, CDR2 SMNVEV (reference sequence). The CDR3 is 13 amino acids. Trimming took 2 bases from V and 2 from J, leaving 6 bases between them. The CDR3 DNA sequence: TGTGCCAGCAGTTTACAGGGCAACACTGAAGCTTTCTTT. It yields the protein CASSLQGNTEAFF.

The chain has TRBV4-3 and TRBJ2-4; 11 bases line up with TRBD2. Trimming took 0 bases from V and 3 from J; bases not matched to a gene: 4. The CDR3 spans 17 residues. Per germline, CDR1 LGHNA and CDR2 YSLEER. The CDR3 DNA follows: TGCGCCAGCAGCCAAGAGACTAGCGGGGTCTACAAAAACATTCAGTACTTC. Protein product: CASSQETSGVYKNIQYF.

The chain has TRBV27 and TRBJ2-7; D perhaps matches TRBD1 (5 bases). Germline values: CDR1 MNHEY, CDR2 SMNVEV (reference sequence). The CDR3 length is 11 residues. Trimming took 8 bases from V and 3 from J, leaving 8 bases between them. DNA of the CDR3: TGTGCCAGCGGGGCATTCTACGAGCAGTACTTC. Translating gives CASGAFYEQYF.

In its sample, this clone was seen once. This sequence joins TRBV5-6 and TRBJ2-7; 7 bases map to TRBD1. Trimming cost V 4 bases and J 3 bases; bases outside gene matches: 7. Germline lookup yields CDR1 SGHDT and CDR2 YYEEEE. This CDR3 spans 14 amino acids. Written as DNA, the CDR3 is TGTGCCAGCAGCACAGGGACAGCCATCTACGAGCAGTACTTC. Its translation is CASSTGTAIYEQYF.

The chain couples TRBV7-2 to TRBJ2-3; a weak D match, TRBD2 (5 bases). Trimming stripped 0 bases from V and 5 bases from J, with 6 bases between. The germline V gene encodes CDR1 SGHTA and CDR2 FQGNSA. This CDR3 has 13 residues. In DNA, the CDR3 is TGTGCCAGCAGCTTAGCGGAGGAAGATACGCAGTATTTT. This translates into CASSLAEEDTQYF.

This clone was observed a single time. The rearrangement joins TRBV9 to TRBJ1-2; D uncertain. The germline gives CDR1 SGDLS, CDR2 YYNGEE. Trimming left V 2 bases short and J 3 bases short, with 5 bases between. The CDR3 loop spans 12 amino acids. The CDR3 region is CASSVPYYGYTF. The CDR3 DNA reads TGTGCCAGCAGCGTCCCCTACTATGGCTACACCTTC.

In DNA form, the CDR3 reads TGTGCCAGCAGCTTAGCACCGGGACATCCGAATGAGCAGTTCTTC. Encoded protein: CASSLAPGHPNEQFF. This chain links TRBV11-2 with TRBJ2-1; D perhaps matches TRBD1 (6 bases). V lost 1 base to trimming and J lost 7 bases, with 14 bases between them. Germline-derived CDR1 and CDR2 are SGHAT and FQNNGV. The CDR3 spans 15 residues.

The V and J genes are TRBV28 and TRBJ1-5; D perhaps matches TRBD1 (5 bases). Germline V gene sequence: CDR1 MDHEN, CDR2 SYDVKM. CDR3 size: 17 residues. The V end lost 5 bases, the J end lost 5 bases, and 22 bases lay between the germline ends. The CDR3 nucleotides are TGTGCCAGCAGTCCCCGGACATACCGGCAAGGCGATCAGCCCCAGCATTTT. It yields the protein CASSPRTYRQGDQPQHF. The full variable domain, with the rest looked up from reference TRBV28 and TRBJ1-5, is DVKVTQSSRYLVKRTGEKVFLECVQDMDHENMFWYRQDPGLGLRLIYFSYDVKMKEKGDIPEGYSVSREKKERFSLILESASTNQTSMYLCASSPRTYRQGDQPQHFGDGTRLSIL.